The 13 T cell receptor beta chains below come from one sample, sequenced in a study of T cell responses to AZD1222 COVID-19 vaccine. Using immunoSEQ multiplex PCR, the repertoire was profiled, and TCRdb retains in-frame clones only, with some absent. This table has roughly 120,000 clones, over 75% appearing once. This specimen was peripheral blood, taken on day 0 of AZD1222 vaccination. The receptors were gathered from an adult in good health.

The chain has TRBV5-1 and TRBJ2-2, with D perhaps TRBD1 (7 bases). The CDR3 covers 15 residues. Per the germline V gene, CDR1 is SGHRS and CDR2 is YFSETQ. V gave up 5 bases and J gave up 3 bases, with 14 bases separating them. As DNA, the CDR3 is TGCGCCAGCAGGCGGAGGGGGCAAGACACCGGGGAGCTGTTTTTT. It codes for CASRRRGQDTGELFF.

The CDR3 region is CASSVTGSYNEQFF. In DNA form, the CDR3 reads TGTGCCAGTAGCGTGACAGGGAGCTACAATGAGCAGTTCTTC. The chain recombines TRBV19 with TRBJ2-1; 7 nucleotides match TRBD1. J gave up 3 bases and V 6 bases, and 5 bases lay outside the gene matches. This CDR3 is 14 amino acids long. CDR1 is LNHDA, CDR2 SQIVND, per germline (reference sequence).

This clone was counted between two and nine times. The chain has TRBV7-8 and TRBJ1-3; 7 nucleotides line up with TRBD1. The CDR3 totals 13 residues. V shed 5 bases, J shed 4 bases, and the junction held 2 bases outside the gene matches. The germline V gene has CDR1 SGHVS and CDR2 FQNEAQ. The CDR3 is CASSPGQGNTIYF. The CDR3 DNA reads TGTGCCAGCAGCCCGGGACAGGGAAACACCATATATTTT.

Here the CDR3 DNA reads TGTGCCAGCCGGCGGGGGGGCGGCCTCAATCAGCCCCAGCATTTT. It is translated as CASRRGGGLNQPQHF. The J gene is TRBJ1-5, the V gene TRBV6-5, with D perhaps matching TRBD1 (6 bases). Germline V gene data show CDR1 as MNHEY and CDR2 as SVGAGI. The length of the CDR3 is 15 residues. Trimming pared 8 bases from V and 3 bases from J, leaving 17 bases between.

This clone was seen only once. The V gene is TRBV27, the J gene TRBJ2-5; 11 nucleotides line up with TRBD1. The CDR3 contains 15 residues. CDR1 MNHEY and CDR2 SMNVEV come from the germline V gene (reference sequence). The junction had 10 bases not matched to a gene; V was cut back by 8 bases and J by 5 bases. The CDR3 sequence is CASRGQGALGETQYF. CDR3 nucleotide sequence: TGTGCCAGCCGAGGACAGGGGGCGCTAGGTGAGACCCAGTACTTC.

This sequence joins TRBV12-3 or TRBV12-4 and TRBJ1-6; 10 positions agree with TRBD1. The CDR3 covers 13 residues. Unmatched junction bases numbered 2, after V lost 8 bases and J lost 7 bases. The CDR3 nucleotides read TGTGCCAGCGACAGGGGGCGGAATTCACCCCTCCACTTT. Its translation is CASDRGRNSPLHF.

This clone appeared a few times. The gene calls are TRBV5-6 and TRBJ1-1; D remains unclear. The CDR3 totals 13 residues. V was trimmed by 2 bases and J by 2 bases, leaving 7 bases between them. Germline V lookup: CDR1 SGHDT, CDR2 YYEEEE. The CDR3, as DNA: TGTGCCAGCAGCTTTTTATTTAACACTGAAGCTTTCTTT. Its translation is CASSFLFNTEAFF.

The chain links TRBV7-6 to TRBJ1-1; 7 positions match TRBD1. Germline V gives CDR1 SGHVS, CDR2 FNYEAQ. V lost 5 bases and J lost 1; bases outside the gene matches: 7. The CDR3 is 15 residues long. The CDR3 bases are TGTGCCAGCAGCCCCTTCCACAGGGGGAACACTGAAGCTTTCTTT. It specifies CASSPFHRGNTEAFF.

The table lists this clone with a count of one. This chain connects TRBV18 to TRBJ2-1; D is perhaps TRBD2 (6 bases). This CDR3 has 15 residues. Trimming left V 1 base short and J 3 bases short, with 10 bases between. Germline V CDR1 and CDR2: KGHSH, LQKENI. The CDR3 bases are TGTGCCAGCTCACCACTAACCGGGGGCTACAATGAGCAGTTCTTC. Amino acid sequence: CASSPLTGGYNEQFF.

The rearrangement uses TRBV11-3 and TRBJ2-2; the D is unclear. Germline V gives CDR1 SGHNT, CDR2 YENEEA. Trimming stripped 8 bases from V and 0 bases from J, with 4 bases between. The CDR3 consists of 12 residues. The chain's CDR3 is CASAPNTGELFF. CDR3 DNA: TGTGCCAGCGCCCCGAACACCGGGGAGCTGTTTTTT.

J is TRBJ1-6 and V is TRBV5-1, with D hard to call. CDR3 length: 15 residues. Between the trimmed V and J ends, which lost 2 bases and 0 bases, there was a span of 6 bases. CDR1 is SGHRS, CDR2 YFSETQ, per germline. This CDR3 reads CASSLSSSYNSPLHF. For the CDR3, the DNA is TGCGCCAGCAGCTTATCGAGCTCCTATAATTCACCCCTCCACTTT.

The chain joins TRBV2 to TRBJ2-3; no clear D. Trimming removed 4 bases from V and 0 bases from J, with 8 bases in between. The CDR3 totals 14 residues. Germline lookup yields CDR1 SNHLY and CDR2 FYNNEI. CDR3 nucleotide sequence: TGTGCCAGCAGTGGAGGATTTAGCACAGATACGCAGTATTTT. Its protein product is CASSGGFSTDTQYF.

This clone has more than one count but fewer than ten. This chain connects TRBV4-1 to TRBJ1-1; 7 bases fit TRBD1. CDR1 MGHRA and CDR2 YSYEKL come from the germline V gene. This CDR3 region has 18 residues. V shed 0 bases and J 0 bases; nucleotides not matched to a gene: 10. The CDR3 here is CASSQENRGYILNTEAFF. DNA for the CDR3: TGCGCCAGCAGCCAAGAGAACAGGGGATACATATTGAACACTGAAGCTTTCTTT.